This T cell receptor beta chain was recovered during a study of T cells in Graves' hyperthyroidism and ophthalmopathy. General study results and limits: The model foresaw ophthalmopathy a median around seven months prior to onset. Researchers found most expanded thyroid clonotypes above 0.001 in blood as well.

This clonotype was recorded a few times. Antigen unknown. A lack of ophthalmopathy progression within 18 months defined stable Graves' hyperthyroidism. 9.5 to 10 ml fresh peripheral blood yielded the PBMCs. RNA transcripts were the template for amplifying TCR beta CDR3 regions. The TCR CDR3 was amplified in a first-round RT-PCR using the HTBI primer set. TCRdb independently ran MiXCR on the multiplex PCR reads; one entry per CDR3 protein. The table records a few hundred thousand distinct CDR3 sequences, 25% of them present only once. The source is a man over 45 with Graves' hyperthyroidism. The sequenced material came from blood.

Here the CDR3 reads CASSPDRYTGELFF. Written as DNA, the CDR3 is TGTGCCAGCAGTCCGGATCGTTACACCGGGGAGCTGTTTTTT. This sequence joins TRBV6-1 and TRBJ2-2; D is ambiguous. CDR1 is MNHNS and CDR2 is SASEGT in the germline V gene. The germline V and J ends were trimmed by 5 bases and 3 bases, with 10 bases remaining between them. The CDR3 loop spans 14 amino acids.